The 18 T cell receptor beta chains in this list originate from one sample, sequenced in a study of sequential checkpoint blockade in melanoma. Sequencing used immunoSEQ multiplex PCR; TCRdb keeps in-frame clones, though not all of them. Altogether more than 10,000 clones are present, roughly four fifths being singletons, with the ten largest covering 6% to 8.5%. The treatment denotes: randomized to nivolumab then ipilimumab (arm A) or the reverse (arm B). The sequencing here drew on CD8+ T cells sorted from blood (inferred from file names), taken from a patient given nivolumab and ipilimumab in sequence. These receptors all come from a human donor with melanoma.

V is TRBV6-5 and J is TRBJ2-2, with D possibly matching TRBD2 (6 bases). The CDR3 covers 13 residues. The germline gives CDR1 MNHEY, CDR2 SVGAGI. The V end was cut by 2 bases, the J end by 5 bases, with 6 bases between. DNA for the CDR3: TGTGCCAGCAGTTACGGGGGGACCGGGGAGCTGTTTTTT. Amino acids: CASSYGGTGELFF.

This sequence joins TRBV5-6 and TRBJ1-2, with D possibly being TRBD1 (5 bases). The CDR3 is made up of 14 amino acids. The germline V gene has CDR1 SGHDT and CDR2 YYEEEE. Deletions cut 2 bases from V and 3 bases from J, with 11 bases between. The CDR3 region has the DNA TGTGCCAGCAGCTTAAACAGGAACGACTATGGCTACACCTTC. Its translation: CASSLNRNDYGYTF. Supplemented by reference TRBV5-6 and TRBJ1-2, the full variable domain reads DAGVTQSPTHLIKTRGQQVTLRCSPKSGHDTVSWYQQALGQGPQFIFQYYEEEERQRGNFPDRFSGHQFPNYSSELNVNALLLGDSALYLCASSLNRNDYGYTFGSGTRLTVV.

The CDR3 DNA reads as TGTGCCAGCAGTTTGTCGGGGATGAATGAGCAGTTCTTC. This encodes CASSLSGMNEQFF. This chain uses TRBV27 with TRBJ2-1, with a possible D match to TRBD2 (5 bases). Deletions cut 3 bases from V and 7 bases from J, with 10 bases between. The V gene's germline CDR1 is MNHEY and CDR2 SMNVEV (reference sequence). CDR3 length: 13 residues.

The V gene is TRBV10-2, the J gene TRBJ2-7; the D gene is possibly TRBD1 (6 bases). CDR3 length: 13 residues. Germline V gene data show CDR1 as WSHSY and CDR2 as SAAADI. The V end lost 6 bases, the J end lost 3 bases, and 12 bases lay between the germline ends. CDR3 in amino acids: CASRHAGDYEQYF. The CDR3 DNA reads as TGCGCCAGCAGGCACGCAGGGGACTACGAGCAGTACTTC.

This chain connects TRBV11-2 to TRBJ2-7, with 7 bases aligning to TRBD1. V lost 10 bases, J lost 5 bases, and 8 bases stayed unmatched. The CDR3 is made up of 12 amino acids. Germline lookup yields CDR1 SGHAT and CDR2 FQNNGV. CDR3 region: CATTGTAHEQYF. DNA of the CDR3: TGTGCCACGACAGGGACGGCCCACGAGCAGTACTTC.

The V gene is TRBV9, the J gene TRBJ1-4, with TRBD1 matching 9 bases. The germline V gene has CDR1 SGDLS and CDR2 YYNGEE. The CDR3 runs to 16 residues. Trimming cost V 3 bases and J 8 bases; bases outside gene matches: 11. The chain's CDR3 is CASSEWDREGREKLFF. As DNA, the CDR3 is TGTGCCAGCAGCGAATGGGACAGGGAAGGACGGGAAAAACTGTTTTTT.

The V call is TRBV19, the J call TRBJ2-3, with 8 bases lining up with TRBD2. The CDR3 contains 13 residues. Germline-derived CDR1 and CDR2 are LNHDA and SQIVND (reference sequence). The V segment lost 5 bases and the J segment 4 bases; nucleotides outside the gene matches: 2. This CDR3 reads CASSGTSSDTQYF. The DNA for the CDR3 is TGTGCCAGTAGTGGGACTAGTTCAGATACGCAGTATTTT.

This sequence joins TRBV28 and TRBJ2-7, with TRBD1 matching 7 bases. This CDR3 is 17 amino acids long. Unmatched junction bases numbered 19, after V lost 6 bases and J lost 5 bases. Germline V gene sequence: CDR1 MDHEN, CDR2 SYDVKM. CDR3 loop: CASSSTTIRDRYNEQYF. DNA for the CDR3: TGTGCCAGCAGCAGCACCACGATCCGGGACAGATATAACGAGCAGTACTTC.

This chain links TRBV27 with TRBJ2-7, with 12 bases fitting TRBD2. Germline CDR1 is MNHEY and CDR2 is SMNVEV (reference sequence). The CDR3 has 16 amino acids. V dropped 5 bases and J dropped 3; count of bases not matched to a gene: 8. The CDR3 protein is CASSPSGLAGFYEQYF. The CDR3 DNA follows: TGTGCCAGCAGTCCGAGCGGACTAGCGGGATTCTACGAGCAGTACTTC.

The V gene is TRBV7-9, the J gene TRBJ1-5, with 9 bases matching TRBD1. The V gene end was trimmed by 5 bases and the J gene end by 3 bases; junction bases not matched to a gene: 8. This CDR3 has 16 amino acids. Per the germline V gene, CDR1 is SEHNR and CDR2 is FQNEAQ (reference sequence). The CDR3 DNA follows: TGTGCCAGCAGCGAGGACAGGGGCCCGTACAATCAGCCCCAGCATTTT. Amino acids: CASSEDRGPYNQPQHF.

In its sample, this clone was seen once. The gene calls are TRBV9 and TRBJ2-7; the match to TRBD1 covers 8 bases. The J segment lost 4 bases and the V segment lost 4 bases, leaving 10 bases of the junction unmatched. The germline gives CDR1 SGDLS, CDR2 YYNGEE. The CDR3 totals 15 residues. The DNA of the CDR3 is TGTGCCAGCAGCTTAGACACCGGGACAGGATACGAGCAGTACTTC. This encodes CASSLDTGTGYEQYF. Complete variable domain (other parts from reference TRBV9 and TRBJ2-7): DSGVTQTPKHLITATGQRVTLRCSPRSGDLSVYWYQQSLDQGLQFLIQYYNGEERAKGNILERFSAQQFPDLHSELNLSSLELGDSALYFCASSLDTGTGYEQYFGPGTRLTVT.

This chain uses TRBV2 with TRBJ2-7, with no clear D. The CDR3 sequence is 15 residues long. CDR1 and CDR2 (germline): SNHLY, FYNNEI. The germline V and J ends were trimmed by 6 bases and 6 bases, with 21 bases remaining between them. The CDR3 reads CASSRGAILPSEQYF. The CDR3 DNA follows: TGTGCCAGCAGCCGAGGAGCGATTTTGCCCTCCGAGCAGTACTTC.

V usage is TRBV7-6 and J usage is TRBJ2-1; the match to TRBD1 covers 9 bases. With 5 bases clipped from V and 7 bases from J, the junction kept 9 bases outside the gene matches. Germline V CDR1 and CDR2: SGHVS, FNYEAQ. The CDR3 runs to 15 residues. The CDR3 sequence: CASSPQGAVGNEQFF. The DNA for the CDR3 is TGTGCCAGCAGCCCACAGGGGGCGGTCGGGAATGAGCAGTTCTTC. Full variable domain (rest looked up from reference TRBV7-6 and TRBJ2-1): GAGVSQSPRYKVTKRGQDVALRCDPISGHVSLYWYRQALGQGPEFLTYFNYEAQQDKSGLPNDRFSAERPEGSISTLTIQRTEQRDSAMYRCASSPQGAVGNEQFFGPGTRLTVL.

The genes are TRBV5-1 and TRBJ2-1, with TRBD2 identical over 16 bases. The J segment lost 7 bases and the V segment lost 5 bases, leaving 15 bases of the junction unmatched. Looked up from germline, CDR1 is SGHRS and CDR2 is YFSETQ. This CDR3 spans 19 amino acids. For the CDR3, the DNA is TGCGCCAGCAGATCCCAATCCGGGACTAGCGGGAGGGCCATAAATGAGCAGTTCTTC. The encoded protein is CASRSQSGTSGRAINEQFF.

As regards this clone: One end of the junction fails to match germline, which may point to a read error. The CDR3 loop reads CASSGGIGSGTEALF. CDR3 coding DNA: TGCGCCAGTAGTGGAGGGATCGGTAGTGGCACTGAAGCTCTCTTT. This rearrangement joins TRBV5-1 to TRBJ1-1; D not resolved. CDR1 SGHRS and CDR2 YFSETQ come from the germline V gene. CDR3 length: 15 residues.

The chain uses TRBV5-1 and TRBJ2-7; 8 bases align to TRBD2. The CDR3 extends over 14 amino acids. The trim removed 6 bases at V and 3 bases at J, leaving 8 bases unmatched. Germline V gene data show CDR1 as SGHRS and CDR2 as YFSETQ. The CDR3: CASTSGGPDYEQYF. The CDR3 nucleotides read TGCGCCAGCACTTCGGGAGGGCCCGACTACGAGCAGTACTTC.

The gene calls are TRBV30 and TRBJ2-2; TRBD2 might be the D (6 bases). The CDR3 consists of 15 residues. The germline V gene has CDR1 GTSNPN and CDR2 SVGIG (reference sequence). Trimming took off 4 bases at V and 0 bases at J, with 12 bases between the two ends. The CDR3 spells CAWTEGTSNTGELFF. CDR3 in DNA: TGTGCCTGGACGGAGGGGACTTCGAACACCGGGGAGCTGTTTTTT.

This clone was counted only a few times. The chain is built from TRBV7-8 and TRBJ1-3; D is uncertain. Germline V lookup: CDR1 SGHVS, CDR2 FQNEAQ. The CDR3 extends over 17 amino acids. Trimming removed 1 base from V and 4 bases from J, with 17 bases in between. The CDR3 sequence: CASSLGPPGVEGNTIYF. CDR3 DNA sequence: TGTGCCAGCAGCTTAGGGCCCCCCGGGGTGGAAGGAAACACCATATATTTT.